The 4 T cell receptor beta chains in this list originate from one sample, sequenced in a study of T-cell reconstitution after alpha-beta-depleted transplantation in children. Unique molecular identifiers tagged the TCRbeta library. TCRdb re-called the PCR reads with MiXCR, one entry per CDR3 protein. Here the sample spans hundreds of thousands of distinct CDR3 sequences, over 15% being singletons. The sequenced sample was PBMCs from the stem cell graft donor, obtained from the stem cell graft. These receptors all come from a human donor who donated a stem cell graft to a child with acute myeloid leukemia.

This CDR3 is CASIGMTKYSNQPQHF. The CDR3 DNA follows: TGTGCCAGCATAGGGATGACAAAATATAGCAATCAGCCCCAGCATTTT. The chain combines TRBV28 with TRBJ1-5, with D hard to call. With 7 bases removed from V and 0 bases from J, the gap between germline ends came to 16 bases. This CDR3 has 16 amino acids. The germline gives CDR1 MDHEN, CDR2 SYDVKM.

The V gene is TRBV7-9, the J gene TRBJ1-2; possible D gene TRBD1, 5 bases. Germline V CDR1 and CDR2: SEHNR, FQNEAQ (reference sequence). Trimming cost V 1 base and J 4 bases, with 13 bases left between them. CDR3 length equals 15 residues. CDR3 nucleotide sequence: TGTGCCAGCAGCTTAGAGACAGCCTTCGGCTATGGCTACACCTTC. Amino acids: CASSLETAFGYGYTF.

This clonotype was observed a few times. The chain has TRBV7-7 and TRBJ2-5; D not certain. Trimming took off 1 base at V and 5 bases at J, with 11 bases between the two ends. Germline V CDR1 and CDR2: SSHAT, FNYEAQ (reference sequence). The CDR3 totals 14 residues. The CDR3 coding sequence is TGTGCCAGCAGCTTAGTTCCTAAGATTGAGACCCAGTACTTC. Protein product: CASSLVPKIETQYF.

J is TRBJ2-6 and V is TRBV2; possible D gene TRBD2, 6 bases. The CDR3 contains 18 residues. V dropped 5 bases and J dropped 4 bases, with 21 bases sitting between them. Looked up from germline, CDR1 is SNHLY and CDR2 is FYNNEI. The DNA for the CDR3 is TGTGCCAGCAGTTTACCGCGGGGCCTCGGGTTCGGGGCCAACGTCCTGACTTTC. It yields the protein CASSLPRGLGFGANVLTF.